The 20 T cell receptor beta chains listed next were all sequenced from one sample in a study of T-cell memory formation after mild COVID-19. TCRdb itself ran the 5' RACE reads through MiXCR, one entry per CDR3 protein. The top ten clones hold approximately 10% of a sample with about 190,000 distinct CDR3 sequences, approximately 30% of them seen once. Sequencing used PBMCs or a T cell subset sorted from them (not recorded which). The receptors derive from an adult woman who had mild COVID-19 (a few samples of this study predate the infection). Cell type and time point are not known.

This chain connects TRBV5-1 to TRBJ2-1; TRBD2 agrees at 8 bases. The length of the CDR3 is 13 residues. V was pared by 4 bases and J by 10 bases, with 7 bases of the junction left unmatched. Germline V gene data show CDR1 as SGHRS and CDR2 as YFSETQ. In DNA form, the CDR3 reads TGCGCCAGCAGCAGAGGACTAGCTGGGGAGCAGTTCTTC. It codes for CASSRGLAGEQFF.

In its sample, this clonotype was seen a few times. CDR3 in amino acids: CASSLGMRLAETYEQYF. In DNA form, the CDR3 reads TGCGCCAGCAGCTTGGGTATGAGACTAGCGGAAACCTACGAGCAGTACTTC. The chain carries TRBV5-1 and TRBJ2-7, with 9 bases matching TRBD2. V lost 0 bases to trimming and J lost 2 bases; unmatched junction nucleotides: 9. The germline CDR1 and CDR2 sequences are SGHRS and YFSETQ. The CDR3 contains 17 residues.

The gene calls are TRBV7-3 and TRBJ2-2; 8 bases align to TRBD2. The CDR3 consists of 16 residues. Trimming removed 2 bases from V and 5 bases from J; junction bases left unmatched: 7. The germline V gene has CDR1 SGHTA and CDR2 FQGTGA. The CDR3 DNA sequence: TGTGCCAGCAGCTTACTCCAGCGGGAGCATACCGGGGAGCTGTTTTTT. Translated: CASSLLQREHTGELFF.

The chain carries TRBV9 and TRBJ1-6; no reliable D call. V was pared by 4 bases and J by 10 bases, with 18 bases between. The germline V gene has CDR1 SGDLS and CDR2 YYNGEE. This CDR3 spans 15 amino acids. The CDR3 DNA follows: TGTGCCAGCAGCTCCCAGGACGGTGTAGGGTCACCCCTCCACTTT. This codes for CASSSQDGVGSPLHF.

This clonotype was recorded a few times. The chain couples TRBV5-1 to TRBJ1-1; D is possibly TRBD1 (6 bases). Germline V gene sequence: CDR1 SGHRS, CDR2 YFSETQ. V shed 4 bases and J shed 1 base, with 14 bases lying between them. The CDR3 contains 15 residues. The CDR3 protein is CASSRGAGQNTEAFF. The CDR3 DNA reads TGCGCCAGCAGCCGGGGGGCAGGGCAGAACACTGAAGCTTTCTTT.

The CDR3: CASSPGDSKQFF. The DNA of the CDR3 is TGTGCCAGCTCACCAGGGGACAGTAAGCAGTTCTTC. The chain uses TRBV18 and TRBJ2-1; 7 bases align to TRBD1. Germline lookup yields CDR1 KGHSH and CDR2 LQKENI. The CDR3 has 12 amino acids. V trimming: 2 bases; J trimming: 11 bases; junction bases outside the gene matches: 3.

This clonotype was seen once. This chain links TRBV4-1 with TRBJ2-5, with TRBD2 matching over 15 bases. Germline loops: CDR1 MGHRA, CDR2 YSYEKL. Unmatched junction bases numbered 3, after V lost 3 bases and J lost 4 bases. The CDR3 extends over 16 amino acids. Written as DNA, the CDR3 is TGCGCCAGCAGCCAGCCGGGACTAGCGGGAGGAGAGACCCAGTACTTC. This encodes CASSQPGLAGGETQYF.

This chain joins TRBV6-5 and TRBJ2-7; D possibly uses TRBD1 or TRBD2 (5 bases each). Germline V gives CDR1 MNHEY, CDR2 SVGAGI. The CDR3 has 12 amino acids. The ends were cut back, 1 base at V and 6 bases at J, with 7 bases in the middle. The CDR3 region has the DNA TGTGCCAGCAGTTACTGGGGGTCCGAGCAGTACTTC. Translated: CASSYWGSEQYF.

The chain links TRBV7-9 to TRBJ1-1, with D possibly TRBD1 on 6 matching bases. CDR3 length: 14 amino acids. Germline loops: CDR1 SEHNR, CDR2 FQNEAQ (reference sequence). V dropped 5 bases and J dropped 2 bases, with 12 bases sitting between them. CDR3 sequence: CASSPATGNTEAFF. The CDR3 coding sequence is TGTGCCAGCAGCCCTGCGACAGGAAACACTGAAGCTTTCTTT.

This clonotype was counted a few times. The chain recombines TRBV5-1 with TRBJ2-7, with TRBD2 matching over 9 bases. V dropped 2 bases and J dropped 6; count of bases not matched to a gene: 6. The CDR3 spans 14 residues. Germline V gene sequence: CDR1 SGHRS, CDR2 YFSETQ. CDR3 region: CASSLGSGSAEQYF. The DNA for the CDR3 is TGCGCCAGCAGCTTAGGTAGCGGGAGTGCCGAGCAGTACTTC.

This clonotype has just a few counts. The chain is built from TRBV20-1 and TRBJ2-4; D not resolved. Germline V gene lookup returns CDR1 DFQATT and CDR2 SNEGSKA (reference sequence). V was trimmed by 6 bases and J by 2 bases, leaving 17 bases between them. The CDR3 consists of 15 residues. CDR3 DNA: TGCAGTGCGCCTCGGAGTTTGGAGCCCAAAAACATTCAGTACTTC. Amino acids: CSAPRSLEPKNIQYF.

Here the CDR3 DNA reads TGTGCCAGCAGTGGCGGGACAAGCAGACTCACCGGGGAGCTGTTTTTT. This codes for CASSGGTSRLTGELFF. The chain links TRBV2 to TRBJ2-2; D may match TRBD1 or TRBD2 (6 bases each). The CDR3 spans 16 residues. CDR1 SNHLY and CDR2 FYNNEI come from the germline V gene. Trimming pared 4 bases from V and 4 bases from J, leaving 16 bases between.

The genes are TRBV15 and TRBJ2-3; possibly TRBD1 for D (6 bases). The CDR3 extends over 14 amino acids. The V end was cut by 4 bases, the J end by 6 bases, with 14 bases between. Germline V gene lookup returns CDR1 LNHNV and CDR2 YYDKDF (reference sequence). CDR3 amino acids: CATSNRVSKDTQYF. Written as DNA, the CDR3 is TGTGCCACCAGCAACAGGGTGTCGAAGGATACGCAGTATTTT.

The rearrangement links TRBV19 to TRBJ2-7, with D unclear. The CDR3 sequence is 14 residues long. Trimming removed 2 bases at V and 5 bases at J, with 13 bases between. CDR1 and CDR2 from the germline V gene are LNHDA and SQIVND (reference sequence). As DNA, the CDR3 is TGTGCCAGTAGTATACCGGGTGTTAGTAACGAGCAGTACTTC. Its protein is CASSIPGVSNEQYF.

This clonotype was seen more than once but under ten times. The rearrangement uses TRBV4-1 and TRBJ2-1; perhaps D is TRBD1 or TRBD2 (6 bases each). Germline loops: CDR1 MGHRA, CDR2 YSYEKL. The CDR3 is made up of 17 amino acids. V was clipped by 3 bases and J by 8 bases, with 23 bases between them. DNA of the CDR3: TGCGCCAGCAGCCAGAATGGTGCGGGACACGGCGGAGATGAGCAGTTCTTC. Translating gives CASSQNGAGHGGDEQFF.

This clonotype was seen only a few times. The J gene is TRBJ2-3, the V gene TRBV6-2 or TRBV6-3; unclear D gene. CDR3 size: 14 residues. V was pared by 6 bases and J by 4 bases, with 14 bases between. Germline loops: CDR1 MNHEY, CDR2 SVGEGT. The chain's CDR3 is CASSLTTVADTQYF. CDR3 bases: TGTGCCAGCAGCTTGACGACGGTGGCAGATACGCAGTATTTT.

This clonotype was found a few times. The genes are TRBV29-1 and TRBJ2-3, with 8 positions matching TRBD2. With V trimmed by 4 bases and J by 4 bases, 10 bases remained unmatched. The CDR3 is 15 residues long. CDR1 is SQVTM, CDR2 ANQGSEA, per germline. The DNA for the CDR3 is TGCAGCGTTGTATTGGGAGCGGGAGTAGCAGATACGCAGTATTTT. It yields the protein CSVVLGAGVADTQYF.

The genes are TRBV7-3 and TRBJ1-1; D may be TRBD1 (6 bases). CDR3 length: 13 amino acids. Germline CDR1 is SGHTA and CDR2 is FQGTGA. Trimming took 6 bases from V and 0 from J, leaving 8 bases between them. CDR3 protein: CASRGGMNTEAFF. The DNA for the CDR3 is TGTGCCAGCAGAGGGGGAATGAACACTGAAGCTTTCTTT. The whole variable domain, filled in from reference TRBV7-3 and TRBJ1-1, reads GAGVSQTPSNKVTEKGKYVELRCDPISGHTALYWYRQSLGQGPEFLIYFQGTGAADDSGLPNDRFFAVRPEGSVSTLKIQRTERGDSAVYLCASRGGMNTEAFFGQGTRLTVV.

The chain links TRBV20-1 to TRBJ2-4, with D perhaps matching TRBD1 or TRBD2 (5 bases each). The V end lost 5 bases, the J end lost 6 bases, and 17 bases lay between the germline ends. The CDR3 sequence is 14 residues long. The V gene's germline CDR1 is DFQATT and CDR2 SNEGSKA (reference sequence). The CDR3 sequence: CSAALGLRGNIQYF. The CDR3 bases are TGCAGTGCTGCCTTAGGGCTGAGGGGAAACATTCAGTACTTC.

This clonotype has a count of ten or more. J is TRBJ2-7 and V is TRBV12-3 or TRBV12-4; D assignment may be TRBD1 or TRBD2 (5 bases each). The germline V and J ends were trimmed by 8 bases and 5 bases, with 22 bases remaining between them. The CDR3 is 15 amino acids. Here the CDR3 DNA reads TGTGCCAGCGCTCTGGAGAGGGGCTCCACCCACGAGCAGTACTTC. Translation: CASALERGSTHEQYF.